The source of this T cell receptor (beta chain) is a study of T-cell reconstitution after alpha-beta-depleted transplantation in children. CDR3 length: 14 residues. The trim removed 6 bases at V and 5 bases at J, leaving 5 bases unmatched. This clonotype showed up just a few times. Preparation of the TCRbeta library was carried out with unique molecular identifiers. TCRdb itself ran the PCR reads through MiXCR, one entry per CDR3 protein. The table includes 500,000 or so distinct CDR3 sequences, 30% to 35% detected once. The gene calls are TRBV12-3 or TRBV12-4 and TRBJ2-5; TRBD2 aligns across 11 bases. This TCR was sampled from a human donor who donated a stem cell graft to a child with aplastic anemia. Source: PBMCs from the stem cell graft donor, taken from the stem cell graft. The CDR3 DNA reads TGTGCCAGCAGACTAGCGGGAGTTGGGGAGACCCAGTACTTC. It specifies CASRLAGVGETQYF.